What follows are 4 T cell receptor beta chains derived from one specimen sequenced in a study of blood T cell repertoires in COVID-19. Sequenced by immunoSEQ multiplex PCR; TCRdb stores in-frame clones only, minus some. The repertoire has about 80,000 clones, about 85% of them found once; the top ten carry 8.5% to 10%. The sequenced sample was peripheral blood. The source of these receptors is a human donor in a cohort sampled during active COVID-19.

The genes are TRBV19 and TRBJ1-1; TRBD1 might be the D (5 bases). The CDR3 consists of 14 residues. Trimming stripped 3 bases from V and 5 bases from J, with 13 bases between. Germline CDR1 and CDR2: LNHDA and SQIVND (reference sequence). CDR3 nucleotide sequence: TGTGCCAGTAGTATTGGAGGTGGGGGGACTGAAGCTTTCTTT. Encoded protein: CASSIGGGGTEAFF.

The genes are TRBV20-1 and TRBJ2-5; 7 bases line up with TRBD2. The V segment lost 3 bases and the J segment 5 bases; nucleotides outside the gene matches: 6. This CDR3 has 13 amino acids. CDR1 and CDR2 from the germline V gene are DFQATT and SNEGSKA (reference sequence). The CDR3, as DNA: TGCAGTGCTAGTCAGCGGGGAGGGGAGACCCAGTACTTC. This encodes CSASQRGGETQYF.

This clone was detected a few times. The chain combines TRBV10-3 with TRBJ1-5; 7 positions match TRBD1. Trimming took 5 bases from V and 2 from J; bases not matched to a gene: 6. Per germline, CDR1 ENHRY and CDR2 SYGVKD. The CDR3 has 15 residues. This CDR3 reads CAISTGVDGNQPQHF. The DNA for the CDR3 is TGTGCCATCAGTACAGGGGTAGACGGCAATCAGCCCCAGCATTTT.

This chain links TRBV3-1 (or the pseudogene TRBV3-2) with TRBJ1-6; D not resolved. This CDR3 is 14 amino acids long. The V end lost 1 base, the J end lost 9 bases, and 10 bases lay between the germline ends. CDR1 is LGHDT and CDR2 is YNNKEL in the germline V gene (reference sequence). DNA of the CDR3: TGTGCCAGCAGCCAAGGGGCCAACGGTTCACCCCTCCACTTT. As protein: CASSQGANGSPLHF.